This T cell receptor beta chain stems from a study of siplizumab effects on memory and regulatory T cells. Study-wide findings and caveats: Reactions containing siplizumab showed mappable alloreactive CD4+ clones averaging about 66% Treg-derived, versus approximately 26% in controls. Naive T cells looked more diverse than memory cells and looked like major alloresponse contributors. Tregs that proliferated in siplizumab cultures did not have their suppressive function confirmed.

CDR3 size: 15 residues. Germline V gives CDR1 SGHAT, CDR2 FQNNGV. J was trimmed by 9 bases and V by 3 bases; bases with no gene match: 10. The method was immunoSEQ multiplex PCR; TCRdb's version includes in-frame clones alone and lacks a portion of them. In the table there are more than 90,000 clones, over 90% of which are singletons. Concerning this clone: Its antigen is as yet unknown.

The chain combines TRBV11-2 with TRBJ2-1, with 8 positions matching TRBD1. Sequenced material: non-Treg CD4+ T cells sorted from blood. This TCR was recovered from a human donor in good health. The CDR3 DNA reads TGTGCCAGCAGCTTTAGGACAGGGTTTACGAGTGAGCAGTTCTTC. It codes for CASSFRTGFTSEQFF.